The clone carrying this T cell receptor beta chain was seen a few times. Its antigen is not identified. The data derive from a study of regulatory T cells in long-lasting Graves disease. Time point specified: newly diagnosed GD, antithyroid drugs for less than 3 months. Extracted PBMC RNA gave rise to the TCR library. Regarding the study as a whole: Thyroid tissue was not sampled; only peripheral blood was.

Relying on iRepertoire HTBI primers and Arm-PCR of CDR3 regions, the team built TCR beta libraries. TCRdb recomputed calls from the multiplex PCR reads with MiXCR, one row per CDR3 protein. The sample yields hundreds of thousands of distinct CDR3 sequences, roughly 15% seen once. The CDR3 totals 15 residues. Germline values: CDR1 SQVTM, CDR2 ANQGSEA. V lost 2 bases, J lost 9 bases, and 10 bases stayed unmatched. These same records also appear under a second study, on T cells in Graves' hyperthyroidism and ophthalmopathy. Turning to that study: For ophthalmopathy, model prediction preceded onset by a median roughly 6.2 months.

The sequence derives from a man in his late teens or twenties with Graves disease. The source material was peripheral blood mononuclear cells (PBMCs), sampled at new diagnosis, from a patient treated with antithyroid drugs. This sequence joins TRBV29-1 and TRBJ2-1; 10 nucleotides align to TRBD2. The CDR3 is CSVETLEREGGEQFF. The CDR3 nucleotides read TGCAGCGTTGAAACCCTGGAGCGGGAGGGCGGTGAGCAGTTCTTC.